This TCR beta chain was profiled in a study of PD-1 blockade in classical Hodgkin lymphoma. Time point reported: cycle 4 day 1 (C4D1), after around six weeks of nivolumab. There was relapse after autologous stem cell transplantation in every patient, and there was variation in brentuximab vedotin exposure. V lost 6 bases, J lost 7 bases, and 13 bases lay in between. The CDR3 is 14 residues long. Germline CDR1 is MNHEY and CDR2 is SVGAGI. This table comes from immunoSEQ multiplex PCR, and its TCRdb copy is limited to in-frame clones, with some not included. The data contain 5,500 to 7,000 clones, 70% to 90% of them seen just once; the ten biggest clones take up 35% to 45%.

The receptor was isolated from a human donor with classical Hodgkin lymphoma. Sequencing used peripheral blood mononuclear cells (PBMCs), obtained before the fourth cycle of nivolumab. The rearrangement joins TRBV6-5 to TRBJ1-6; unclear D gene. The CDR3 bases are TGTGCCAGCAGGCTGTCTACAGCAAATTCACCCCTCCACTTT. Amino acid sequence: CASRLSTANSPLHF.